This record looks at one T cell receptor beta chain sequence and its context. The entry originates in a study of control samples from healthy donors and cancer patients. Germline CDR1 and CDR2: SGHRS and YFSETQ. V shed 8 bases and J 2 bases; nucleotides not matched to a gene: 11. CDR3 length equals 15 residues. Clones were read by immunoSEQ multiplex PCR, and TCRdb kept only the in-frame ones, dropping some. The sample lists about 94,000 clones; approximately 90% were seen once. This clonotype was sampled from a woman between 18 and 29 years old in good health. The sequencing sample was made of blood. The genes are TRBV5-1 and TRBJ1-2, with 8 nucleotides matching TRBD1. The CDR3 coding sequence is TGCGCCAGTTCACCTAGGACAGGGCCCAACTATGGCTACACCTTC. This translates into CASSPRTGPNYGYTF. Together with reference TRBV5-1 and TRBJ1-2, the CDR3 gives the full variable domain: KAGVTQTPRYLIKTRGQQVTLSCSPISGHRSVSWYQQTPGQGLQFLFEYFSETQRNKGNFPGRFSGRQFSNSRSEMNVSTLELGDSALYLCASSPRTGPNYGYTFGSGTRLTVV.